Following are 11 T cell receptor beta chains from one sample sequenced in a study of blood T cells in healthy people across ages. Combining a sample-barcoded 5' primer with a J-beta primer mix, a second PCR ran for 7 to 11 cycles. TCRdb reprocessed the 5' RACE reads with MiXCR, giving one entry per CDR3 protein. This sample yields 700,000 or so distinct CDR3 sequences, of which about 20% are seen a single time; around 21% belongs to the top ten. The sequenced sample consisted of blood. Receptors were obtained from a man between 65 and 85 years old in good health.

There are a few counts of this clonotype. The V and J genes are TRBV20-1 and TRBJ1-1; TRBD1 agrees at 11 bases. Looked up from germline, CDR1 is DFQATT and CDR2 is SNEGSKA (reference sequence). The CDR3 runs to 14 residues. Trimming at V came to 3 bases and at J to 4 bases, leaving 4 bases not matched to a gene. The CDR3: CSARGQGGLTEAFF. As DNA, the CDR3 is TGCAGTGCTAGGGGACAGGGGGGTCTCACTGAAGCTTTCTTT.

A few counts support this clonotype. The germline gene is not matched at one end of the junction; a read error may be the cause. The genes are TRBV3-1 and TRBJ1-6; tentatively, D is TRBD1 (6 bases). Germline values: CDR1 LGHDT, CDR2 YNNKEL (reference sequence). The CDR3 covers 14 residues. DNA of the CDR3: TGTGCCAGCAGCCGAGGACAGCGGAATTCACCCCCCCACTTT. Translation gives CASSRGQRNSPPHF. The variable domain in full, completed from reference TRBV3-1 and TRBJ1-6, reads DTAVSQTPKYLVTQMGNDKSIKCEQNLGHDTMYWYKQDSKKFLKIMFSYNNKELIINETVPNRFSPKSPDKAHLNLHINSLELGDSAVYFCASSRGQRNSPPHFGNGTRLTVT.

The CDR3 spells CASRLISRLGNQPQHF. The CDR3, as DNA: TGTGCCAGCAGGTTAATCTCTCGCTTGGGCAATCAGCCCCAGCATTTT. The chain uses TRBV28 and TRBJ1-5; D is ambiguous. CDR3 length: 16 amino acids. Trimming took 6 bases from V and 2 from J, leaving 17 bases between them. Germline CDR1 reads MDHEN; CDR2 reads SYDVKM. Together with reference TRBV28 and TRBJ1-5, the CDR3 gives the full variable domain: DVKVTQSSRYLVKRTGEKVFLECVQDMDHENMFWYRQDPGLGLRLIYFSYDVKMKEKGDIPEGYSVSREKKERFSLILESASTNQTSMYLCASRLISRLGNQPQHFGDGTRLSIL.

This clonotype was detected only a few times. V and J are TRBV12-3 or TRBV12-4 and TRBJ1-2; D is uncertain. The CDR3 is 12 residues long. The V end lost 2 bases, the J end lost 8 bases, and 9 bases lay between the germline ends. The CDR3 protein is CASSLTAGGYTF. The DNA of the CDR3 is TGTGCCAGCAGTTTAACTGCTGGAGGCTACACCTTC.

CDR3 sequence (DNA): TGCGCCAGCAGCTTGTTGTATGCGAACACTGAAGCTTTCTTT. Translated: CASSLLYANTEAFF. The rearrangement uses TRBV5-1 and TRBJ1-1; D not resolved. The CDR3 is 14 amino acids. The V gene lost 1 base and the J gene lost 1 base, with 8 bases spanning the gap. CDR1 and CDR2 (germline): SGHRS, YFSETQ.

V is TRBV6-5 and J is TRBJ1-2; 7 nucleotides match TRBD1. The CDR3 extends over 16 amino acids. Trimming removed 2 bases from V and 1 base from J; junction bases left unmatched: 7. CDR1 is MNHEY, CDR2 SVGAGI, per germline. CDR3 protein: CASSYTGTADNYGYTF. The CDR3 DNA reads TGTGCCAGCAGTTACACCGGGACAGCGGATAACTATGGCTACACCTTC.

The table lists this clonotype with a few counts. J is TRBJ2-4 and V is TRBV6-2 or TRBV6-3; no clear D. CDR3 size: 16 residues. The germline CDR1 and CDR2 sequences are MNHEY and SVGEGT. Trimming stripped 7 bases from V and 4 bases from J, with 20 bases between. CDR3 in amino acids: CASNTAPFGQKNIQYF. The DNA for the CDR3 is TGTGCCAGCAACACAGCCCCTTTCGGGCAGAAAAACATTCAGTACTTC.

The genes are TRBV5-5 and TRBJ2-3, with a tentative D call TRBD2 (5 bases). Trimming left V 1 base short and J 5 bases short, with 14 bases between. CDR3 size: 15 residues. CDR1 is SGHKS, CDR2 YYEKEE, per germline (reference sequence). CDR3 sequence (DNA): TGTGCCAGCAGCTTGCTGGGAGCGAATGGAGATACGCAGTATTTT. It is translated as CASSLLGANGDTQYF.

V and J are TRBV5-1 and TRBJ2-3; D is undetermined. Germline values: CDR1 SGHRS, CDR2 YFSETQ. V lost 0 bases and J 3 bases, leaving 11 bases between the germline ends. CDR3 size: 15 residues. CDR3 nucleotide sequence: TGCGCCAGCAGCTTGGCCCCTTTGAGGACAGATACGCAGTATTTT. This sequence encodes CASSLAPLRTDTQYF.

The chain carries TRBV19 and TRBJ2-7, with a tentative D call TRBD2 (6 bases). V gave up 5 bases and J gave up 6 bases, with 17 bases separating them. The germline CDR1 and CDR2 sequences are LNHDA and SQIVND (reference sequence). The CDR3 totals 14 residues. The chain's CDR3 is CASSPYAGPFEQYF. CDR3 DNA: TGTGCCAGTAGTCCGTATGCGGGACCTTTCGAGCAGTACTTC. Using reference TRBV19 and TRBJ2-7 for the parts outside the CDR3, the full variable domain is DGGITQSPKYLFRKEGQNVTLSCEQNLNHDAMYWYRQDPGQGLRLIYYSQIVNDFQKGDIAEGYSVSREKKESFPLTVTSAQKNPTAFYLCASSPYAGPFEQYFGPGTRLTVT.

The CDR3 DNA reads as TGCAGTGCTAGAGATGGCGGGGCGGGTGAGACCCAGTACTTC. Translating it yields CSARDGGAGETQYF. The chain has TRBV20-1 and TRBJ2-7, with TRBD2 as a possible D gene (6 bases). The DNA end is more similar to TRBJ2-5, so the J call may be wrong. Germline V gene data show CDR1 as DFQATT and CDR2 as SNEGSKA (reference sequence). This CDR3 has 14 amino acids.